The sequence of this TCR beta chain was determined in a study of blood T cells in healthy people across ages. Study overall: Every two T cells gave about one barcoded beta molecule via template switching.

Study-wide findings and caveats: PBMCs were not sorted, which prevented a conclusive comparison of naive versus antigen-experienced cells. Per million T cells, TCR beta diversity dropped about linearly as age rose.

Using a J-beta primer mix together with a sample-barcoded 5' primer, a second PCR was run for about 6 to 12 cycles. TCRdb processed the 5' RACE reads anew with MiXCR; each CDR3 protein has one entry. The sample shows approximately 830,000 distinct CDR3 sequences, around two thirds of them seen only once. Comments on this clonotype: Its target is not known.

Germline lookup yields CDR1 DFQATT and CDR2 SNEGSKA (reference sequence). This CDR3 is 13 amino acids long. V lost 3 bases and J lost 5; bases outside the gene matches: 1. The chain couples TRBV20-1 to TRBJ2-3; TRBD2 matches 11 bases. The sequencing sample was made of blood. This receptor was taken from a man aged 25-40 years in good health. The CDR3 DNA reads TGCAGTGCTAGGGGGACTAGCGGAGATACGCAGTATTTT. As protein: CSARGTSGDTQYF.